The 28 T cell receptor beta chains reported below all come from one sample, sequenced in a study of post-analysis software for immune sequencing data (dated by TCRdb to the mid-2010s). Results the study describes overall, beyond this receptor: Four to six TRBV segments, including TRBV5-6, TRBV5-1 and TRBV20-1, were significantly more frequent in patients than controls.

The library was built by means of PCR. Sequenced using an Illumina HiSeq 2500. Unique molecular identifiers were incorporated into TCR beta cDNA libraries to reduce PCR and sequencing biases. TCRdb passed the public sequencing reads through fastp at Q25 and MiXCR, retaining productive beta sequences. CDR3 protein sequences are deduplicated, and each keeps its most common genes and DNA. This sample holds approximately 400,000 distinct CDR3 sequences; less than 40% were observed only once. Of the sample, roughly an eighth is held by the ten largest clones. What these receptors recognize is not known. Sequencing input: blood. The receptors stem from a girl aged 10 to 17 with multiple sclerosis.

This clonotype was counted between two and nine times. This chain joins TRBV11-2 and TRBJ1-2, with TRBD1 as a possible D gene (6 bases). The CDR3 is 13 residues long. V was shortened by 4 bases and J by 8 bases, with 14 bases between the two germline ends. Germline CDR1 and CDR2: SGHAT and FQNNGV. The CDR3 nucleotides are TGTGCCAGCAGCTCCGCTTGGACAGACGGCTACACCTTC. Amino acids: CASSSAWTDGYTF.

The chain joins TRBV12-3 or TRBV12-4 to TRBJ1-4; TRBD1 agrees at 7 bases. V was clipped by 4 bases and J by 5 bases; unmatched bases: 1. The CDR3 is 13 residues long. The CDR3 sequence: CASSSGQNEKLFF. In DNA, the CDR3 is TGTGCCAGCAGTTCGGGACAGAATGAAAAACTGTTTTTT.

V and J are TRBV6-6 and TRBJ2-1; TRBD2 is a possible D gene (6 bases). The germline CDR1 and CDR2 sequences are MNHNY and SVGAGI (reference sequence). The CDR3 contains 14 residues. Trimming cost V 8 bases and J 1 base, with 12 bases left between them. The CDR3 region is CASCGVISYNEQFF. Here the CDR3 DNA reads TGTGCCAGCTGCGGGGTAATATCCTACAATGAGCAGTTCTTC.

This clonotype appeared a single time. The chain carries TRBV12-5 and TRBJ2-5, with 8 nucleotides matching TRBD1. From germline, CDR1 is LGHNT and CDR2 FRNRAP. Trimming took 5 bases from V and 5 from J; bases not matched to a gene: 4. CDR3 length: 13 amino acids. CDR3 coding DNA: TGTGCTAGTGGTGTGGGACAGGCGGAGACCCAGTACTTC. This sequence encodes CASGVGQAETQYF.

The chain links TRBV20-1 to TRBJ2-1, with 15 positions matching TRBD2. This CDR3 comprises 20 residues. Germline V CDR1 and CDR2: DFQATT, SNEGSKA (reference sequence). V was clipped by 7 bases and J by 0 bases; unmatched bases: 16. Here the CDR3 reads CSVMIPGLAGGPVSYNEQFF. For the CDR3, the DNA is TGCAGTGTGATGATTCCGGGACTAGCGGGGGGCCCTGTCTCCTACAATGAGCAGTTCTTC.

The chain employs TRBV5-1 and TRBJ2-7, with D unresolved. V dropped 8 bases and J dropped 5 bases, with 20 bases sitting between them. Germline V gene lookup returns CDR1 SGHRS and CDR2 YFSETQ. This CDR3 spans 14 amino acids. DNA for the CDR3: TGCGCCAGTAGATCGGTGGTGACGGGCGACGAGCAGTACTTC. Translating gives CASRSVVTGDEQYF.

In DNA, the CDR3 is TGTGCCAGCAGTGATTTGAGCGACAGGGGCTATGGCTACACCTTC. Protein product: CASSDLSDRGYGYTF. V and J are TRBV2 and TRBJ1-2; 8 bases fit TRBD1. Germline loops: CDR1 SNHLY, CDR2 FYNNEI. The length of the CDR3 is 15 residues. The ends lost 3 bases at V and 4 bases at J; junction bases unmatched: 7.

In this sample, this clonotype turned up a few times. The chain couples TRBV6-1 to TRBJ1-5, with D unresolved. Deletions cut 5 bases from V and 3 bases from J, with 20 bases between. The CDR3 runs to 17 residues. CDR1 is MNHNS, CDR2 SASEGT, per germline. The CDR3 protein is CASSRRNRPLTNQPQHF. DNA for the CDR3: TGTGCCAGCAGTCGGAGGAACAGACCCCTTACCAATCAGCCCCAGCATTTT.

V usage is TRBV25-1 and J usage is TRBJ2-1; D remains ambiguous. Germline assignment: CDR1 MGHDK and CDR2 SYGVNS. Trimming pared 9 bases from V and 2 bases from J, leaving 11 bases between. This CDR3 has 13 amino acids. The CDR3 loop is CASRSSPYNEQFF. CDR3 in DNA: TGTGCCAGTCGTTCGAGCCCCTACAATGAGCAGTTCTTC.

This clonotype was recorded a few times. The chain uses TRBV27 and TRBJ2-1; D is perhaps TRBD1 (6 bases). V was pared by 4 bases and J by 3 bases, with 13 bases between. Germline CDR1 and CDR2: MNHEY and SMNVEV (reference sequence). This CDR3 region has 15 residues. The CDR3 DNA is TGTGCCAGCAGTTCTGGGACAAATCTCTACAATGAGCAGTTCTTC. Amino acid sequence: CASSSGTNLYNEQFF.

This chain uses TRBV10-3 with TRBJ2-3; TRBD1 or TRBD2 may be the D gene (5 bases each). There are 14 residues in the CDR3. V was clipped by 6 bases and J by 1 base, with 11 bases between them. CDR1 ENHRY and CDR2 SYGVKD come from the germline V gene. The CDR3 DNA sequence: TGTGCCATCAGGGTACGGGACCGCACAGATACGCAGTATTTT. Translated: CAIRVRDRTDTQYF.

This clonotype turned up a few times. The chain couples TRBV6-2 or TRBV6-3 to TRBJ2-7; 10 bases agree with TRBD1. V gave up 4 bases and J gave up 5 bases; unmatched junction bases: 11. CDR1 MNHEY and CDR2 SVGEGT come from the germline V gene. This CDR3 comprises 16 residues. Here the CDR3 reads CASSSKRTGGFNEQYF. CDR3 bases: TGTGCCAGCAGTTCTAAACGGACAGGGGGGTTCAACGAGCAGTACTTC.

This clonotype was picked up a small number of times. This chain uses TRBV20-1 with TRBJ2-5; D is unresolved. V lost 6 bases and J lost 0, with 11 bases in between. The CDR3 has 13 residues. The germline V gene encodes CDR1 DFQATT and CDR2 SNEGSKA (reference sequence). The CDR3 is CSAKLTHQETQYF. CDR3 in DNA: TGCAGTGCAAAACTTACTCACCAAGAGACCCAGTACTTC.

V gene TRBV6-5 combines with J gene TRBJ1-1; D might be TRBD1 (5 bases). The CDR3 length is 15 residues. Deletions cut 2 bases from V and 6 bases from J, with 16 bases between. Looked up from germline, CDR1 is MNHEY and CDR2 is SVGAGI. The CDR3 region has the DNA TGTGCCAGCAGTTACCAGGGTATGTGGGGTTCTGAAGCTTTCTTT. This sequence encodes CASSYQGMWGSEAFF.

The J gene is TRBJ2-3, the V gene TRBV4-2; 9 bases are a match to TRBD2. CDR3 length equals 16 residues. Trimming at V came to 0 bases and at J to 7 bases, leaving 8 bases not matched to a gene. The germline CDR1 and CDR2 sequences are LGHNA and YNFKEQ. In DNA form, the CDR3 reads TGTGCCAGCAGCCAAGATCCCTATAGCGGGAGCAATACGCAGTATTTT. It specifies CASSQDPYSGSNTQYF.

The chain couples TRBV2 to TRBJ2-1; D unclear. From germline, CDR1 is SNHLY and CDR2 FYNNEI. This CDR3 comprises 12 residues. Trimming took off 7 bases at V and 4 bases at J, with 8 bases between the two ends. The CDR3 loop is CASNRLYNEQFF. The DNA of the CDR3 is TGTGCCAGCAATCGACTTTACAATGAGCAGTTCTTC. The full variable domain, completed using reference TRBV2 and TRBJ2-1, is EPEVTQTPSHQVTQMGQEVILRCVPISNHLYFYWYRQILGQKVEFLVSFYNNEISEKSEIFDDQFSVERPDGSNFTLKIRSTKLEDSAMYFCASNRLYNEQFFGPGTRLTVL.

This chain connects TRBV27 to TRBJ2-1; a weak D match, TRBD2 (7 bases). The germline CDR1 and CDR2 sequences are MNHEY and SMNVEV (reference sequence). This CDR3 is built from 15 residues. V was pared by 1 base and J by 3 bases, with 10 bases between. The CDR3 DNA sequence: TGTGCCAGCAGTTTATGGGGGGGCGGCTACAATGAGCAGTTCTTC. Protein sequence: CASSLWGGGYNEQFF.

The chain combines TRBV20-1 with TRBJ1-2; D gene ambiguous. Germline CDR1 is DFQATT and CDR2 is SNEGSKA (reference sequence). The CDR3 totals 14 residues. V shed 0 bases and J shed 3 bases, with 11 bases lying between them. In DNA, the CDR3 is TGCAGTGCTAGAGATAAGCGGGGAGACTATGGCTACACCTTC. Translation: CSARDKRGDYGYTF.

The chain links TRBV4-1 to TRBJ2-5, with 13 nucleotides matching TRBD2. Germline V lookup: CDR1 MGHRA, CDR2 YSYEKL. There are 16 residues in the CDR3. With 4 bases clipped from V and 5 bases from J, the junction kept 7 bases outside the gene matches. In DNA, the CDR3 is TGCGCCAGCAGCCCCCCGACTAGCGGGGGGCGGGAGACCCAGTACTTC. Translating it yields CASSPPTSGGRETQYF.

The chain couples TRBV14 to TRBJ2-3; D unclear. Trimming pared 0 bases from V and 4 bases from J, leaving 14 bases between. The CDR3 runs to 16 residues. Germline V lookup: CDR1 SGHDN, CDR2 FVKESK. The CDR3 nucleotides are TGTGCCAGCAGCCAAGAAAATTCCCGGCCCCCAGATACGCAGTATTTT. Translated: CASSQENSRPPDTQYF.

This clonotype was observed a handful of times. The rearrangement joins TRBV20-1 to TRBJ1-2, with TRBD1 matching 8 bases. The germline V gene has CDR1 DFQATT and CDR2 SNEGSKA (reference sequence). CDR3 length equals 13 residues. With 4 bases clipped from V and 4 bases from J, the junction kept 5 bases outside the gene matches. CDR3 in DNA: TGCAGTGCTATGGACAGGGCGGGCTATGGCTACACCTTC. Its protein is CSAMDRAGYGYTF.

The CDR3, as DNA: TGTGCCAGCAGTTACAGGGGGGAGAGCGAGCAGTACTTC. This gives the protein CASSYRGESEQYF. V usage is TRBV12-3 or TRBV12-4 and J usage is TRBJ2-5; 8 nucleotides agree with TRBD1. Near its end, the DNA agrees better with TRBJ2-7, so the J call may be wrong. The CDR3 covers 13 residues.

Comments on this clonotype: This may be a read error: a much more frequent sequence differs by one nucleotide. The chain couples TRBV12-3 or TRBV12-4 to TRBJ1-2, with D hard to call. Trimming shortened V by 2 bases and J by 4 bases, and 8 bases separated the two germline ends. The CDR3 runs 13 residues. CDR3 sequence: CASSLTEPYGYTF. CDR3 nucleotide sequence: TGTGCCAGCAGTTTAACAGAGCCCTATGGCTACACCTTC.

This clonotype was detected only a few times. This chain joins TRBV20-1 and TRBJ1-2; 12 bases agree with TRBD1. CDR1 and CDR2 (germline): DFQATT, SNEGSKA (reference sequence). CDR3 size: 16 residues. J gave up 2 bases and V 3 bases, and 7 bases lay outside the gene matches. The chain's CDR3 is CSASRDRGRPNYGYTF. CDR3 nucleotide sequence: TGCAGTGCTAGTAGGGACAGGGGGCGCCCGAACTATGGCTACACCTTC.

The rearrangement joins TRBV12-3 or TRBV12-4 to TRBJ2-7, with a weak D call TRBD2 (5 bases). V was trimmed by 8 bases and J by 1 base, leaving 12 bases between them. The CDR3 runs to 13 residues. CDR3 coding DNA: TGTGCCAGCGGCGGTCCGGGATCCTACGAGCAGTACTTC. This encodes CASGGPGSYEQYF.

The V and J genes are TRBV7-9 and TRBJ2-3; D is ambiguous. V was pared by 4 bases and J by 1 base, with 6 bases between. This CDR3 spans 13 amino acids. Per germline, CDR1 SEHNR and CDR2 FQNEAQ (reference sequence). CDR3: CASSYHGTDTQYF. CDR3 nucleotides: TGTGCCAGCAGCTACCACGGCACAGATACGCAGTATTTT.

The gene calls are TRBV20-1 and TRBJ1-2; 7 nucleotides line up with TRBD1. Germline trimming cut 1 base from V and 7 bases from J; bases unmatched to any gene: 9. Germline CDR1 is DFQATT and CDR2 is SNEGSKA (reference sequence). This CDR3 region has 14 residues. Written as DNA, the CDR3 is TGCAGTGCTAGAGTTAGGGACAGTGGTGGTGGCTACACCTTC. It is translated as CSARVRDSGGGYTF.

The genes are TRBV20-1 and TRBJ2-3, with 11 bases aligning to TRBD1. V dropped 0 bases and J dropped 8; count of bases not matched to a gene: 7. The germline V gene has CDR1 DFQATT and CDR2 SNEGSKA (reference sequence). This CDR3 is built from 15 residues. CDR3 sequence: CSARDRPGQGVTQYF. The CDR3 DNA sequence: TGCAGTGCTAGAGATCGCCCGGGACAGGGGGTTACGCAGTATTTT.